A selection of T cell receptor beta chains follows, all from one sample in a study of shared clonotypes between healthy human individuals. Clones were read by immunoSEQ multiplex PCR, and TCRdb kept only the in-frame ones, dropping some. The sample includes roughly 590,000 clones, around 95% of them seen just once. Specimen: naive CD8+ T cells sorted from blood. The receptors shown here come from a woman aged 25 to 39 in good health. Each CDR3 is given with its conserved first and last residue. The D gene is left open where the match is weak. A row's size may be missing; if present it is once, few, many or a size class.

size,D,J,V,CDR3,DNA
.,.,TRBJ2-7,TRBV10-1,CASTQTKSGEQYF,TGCGCCAGCACACAGACCAAGTCGGGTGAGCAGTACTTC
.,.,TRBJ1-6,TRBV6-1,CASSEDGGWNSPLHF,TGTGCCAGCAGTGAAGACGGGGGTTGGAATTCACCCCTCCACTTT
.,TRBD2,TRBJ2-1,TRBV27,CASSLAGGPYNEQFF,TGTGCCAGCAGTTTAGCGGGAGGGCCCTACAATGAGCAGTTCTTC
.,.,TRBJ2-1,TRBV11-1,CASSSERRSPYNEQFF,TGTGCCAGCAGCTCAGAAAGACGGAGCCCCTACAATGAGCAGTTCTTC
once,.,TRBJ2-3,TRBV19,CASSIRRTDRTDTQYF,TGTGCCAGTAGTATCCGCCGGACGGACCGCACAGATACGCAGTATTTT
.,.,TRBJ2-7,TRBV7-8,CASSLAFVAGVEFYEQYF,TGTGCCAGCAGCTTAGCGTTTGTTGCAGGGGTCGAGTTTTACGAGCAGTACTTC
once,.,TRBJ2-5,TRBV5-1,CASSLNGLDQTQYF,TGCGCCAGCAGCTTGAACGGACTCGACCAGACCCAGTACTTC
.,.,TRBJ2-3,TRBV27,CASSRPYSTDTQYF,TGTGCCAGCAGTCGGCCATATAGCACAGATACGCAGTATTTT
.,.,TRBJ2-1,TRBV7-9,CASSPTGTPLGNEQFF,TGTGCCAGCAGCCCCACCGGGACCCCCCTTGGCAATGAGCAGTTCTTC
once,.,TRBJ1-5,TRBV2,CASSDPAGGWPQHF,TGTGCCAGCAGTGACCCGGCAGGCGGTTGGCCCCAGCATTTT
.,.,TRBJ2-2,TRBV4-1,CASSQDLGTGELFF,TGCGCCAGCAGCCAAGATTTGGGGACCGGGGAGCTGTTTTTT
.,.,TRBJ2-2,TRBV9,CASSGGLSSLLELFF,TGTGCCAGCAGCGGAGGTCTTTCTAGCCTCTTGGAGCTGTTTTTT
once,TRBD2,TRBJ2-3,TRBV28,CASRLGGPADTQYF,TGTGCCAGCAGGCTGGGAGGGCCGGCAGATACGCAGTATTTT
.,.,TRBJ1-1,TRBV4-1,CASSFRSGDTEAFF,TGCGCCAGCAGCTTCCGATCGGGGGACACTGAAGCTTTCTTT
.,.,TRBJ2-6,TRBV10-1,CASSMGDLSTGANVLTF,TGCGCCAGCAGTATGGGGGATCTCTCTACTGGGGCCAACGTCCTGACTTTC
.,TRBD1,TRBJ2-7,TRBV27,CASSLYEGALNEQYF,TGTGCCAGCAGTTTATACGAGGGGGCGTTGAACGAGCAGTACTTC
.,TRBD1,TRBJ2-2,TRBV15,CATSRDQNLGQVGAGELFF,TGTGCCACCAGCAGAGATCAAAACTTGGGACAGGTCGGGGCCGGGGAGCTGTTTTTT
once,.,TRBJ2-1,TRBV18,CASSSTGSSYNEQFF,TGTGCCAGCTCATCAACAGGAAGCTCCTACAATGAGCAGTTCTTC
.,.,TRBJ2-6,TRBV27,CASSNRVTGANVLTF,TGTGCCAGCTCCAACAGGGTGACTGGGGCCAACGTCCTGACTTTC
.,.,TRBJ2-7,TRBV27,CASSLSGIGFSYEQYF,TGTGCCAGCAGTTTATCGGGGATTGGGTTCTCCTACGAGCAGTACTTC
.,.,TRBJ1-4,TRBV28,CASSSHRTWEKLFF,TGTGCCAGCAGTTCCCACAGGACGTGGGAAAAACTGTTTTTT
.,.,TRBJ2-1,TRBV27,CASRRWGTVEQFF,TGTGCCAGCAGGAGGTGGGGGACTGTCGAGCAGTTCTTC
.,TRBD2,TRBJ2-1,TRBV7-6,CASSSIVASSGRSYNEQFF,TGTGCCAGCAGCTCCATAGTTGCTAGTAGCGGGAGGTCCTACAATGAGCAGTTCTTC
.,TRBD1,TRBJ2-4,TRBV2,CASSKGDRALTKNIQYF,TGTGCCAGCAGCAAAGGGGACAGGGCTTTGACCAAAAACATTCAGTACTTC
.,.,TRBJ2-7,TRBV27,CASSLIGGPGEQYF,TGTGCCAGCAGTTTAATTGGGGGGCCGGGCGAGCAGTACTTC
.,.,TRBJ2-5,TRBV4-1,CASSQDGEQTQYF,TGCGCCAGCAGCCAAGATGGGGAGCAGACCCAGTACTTC
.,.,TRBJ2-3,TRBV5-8,CASSVDSFTDTQYF,TGTGCCAGCAGCGTGGACAGTTTCACAGATACGCAGTATTTT
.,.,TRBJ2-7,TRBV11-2,CASRYGDRYEQYF,TGTGCCAGCAGGTACGGGGACCGCTACGAGCAGTACTTC
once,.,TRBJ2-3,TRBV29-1,CSADSGSSTDTQYF,TGCAGCGCCGACAGCGGATCTAGCACAGATACGCAGTATTTT
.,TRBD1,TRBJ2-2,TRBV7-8,CASSPDRGIGELFF,TGTGCCAGCAGCCCGGACAGGGGTATCGGGGAGCTGTTTTTT
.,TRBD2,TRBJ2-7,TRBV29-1,CSVDLTAEASGSYEQYF,TGCAGCGTTGATCTGACGGCTGAGGCTAGCGGGAGCTACGAGCAGTACTTC
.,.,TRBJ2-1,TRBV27,CASSLVQYNEQFF,TGTGCCAGCAGTTTAGTCCAGTACAATGAGCAGTTCTTC
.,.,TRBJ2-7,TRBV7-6,CASSFGGLSYEQYF,TGTGCCAGCAGCTTTGGGGGGCTCTCCTACGAGCAGTACTTC
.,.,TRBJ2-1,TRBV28,CASSRGTELYDEQFF,TGTGCCAGCAGCCGCGGGACTGAACTTTACGATGAGCAGTTCTTC
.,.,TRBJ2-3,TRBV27,CASRQDYTDTQYF,TGTGCCAGCAGACAGGATTACACAGATACGCAGTATTTT
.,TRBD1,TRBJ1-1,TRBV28,CASSSILQGTMNTEAFF,TGTGCCAGCAGTTCCATCCTACAGGGGACCATGAACACTGAAGCTTTCTTT
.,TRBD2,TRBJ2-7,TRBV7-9,CASSSTSGSSYEQYF,TGTGCCAGCAGCTCGACTAGCGGGAGCTCCTACGAGCAGTACTTC
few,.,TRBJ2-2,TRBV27,CASSPGANTGELFF,TGTGCCAGCAGCCCAGGTGCTAACACCGGGGAGCTGTTTTTT
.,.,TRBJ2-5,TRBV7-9,CASSLDLLGVMETQYF,TGTGCCAGCAGCTTGGACCTACTTGGGGTTATGGAGACCCAGTACTTC
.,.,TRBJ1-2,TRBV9,CASSPLSDRMNNYGYTF,TGTGCCAGCAGCCCCCTGTCGGACAGAATGAATAACTATGGCTACACCTTC
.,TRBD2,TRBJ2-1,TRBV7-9,CASRYPAGTSGRNEQFF,TGTGCCAGCAGGTACCCAGCCGGGACTAGCGGGAGAAATGAGCAGTTCTTC
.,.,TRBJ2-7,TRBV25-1,CASSRIGPYEQYF,TGTGCCAGCAGTCGTATTGGGCCCTACGAGCAGTACTTC
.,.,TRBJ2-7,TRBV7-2,CASSPLSYEQYF,TGTGCCAGCAGCCCCCTTTCGTACGAGCAGTACTTC
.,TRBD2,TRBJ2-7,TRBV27,CASSLGAGDLSEQYF,TGTGCCAGCAGTTTAGGAGCGGGAGATTTAAGCGAGCAGTACTTC
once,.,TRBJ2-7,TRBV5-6,CASSLSVEQYF,TGTGCCAGCAGCTTAAGTGTCGAGCAGTACTTC
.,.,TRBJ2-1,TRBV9,CASSPENNYNEQFF,TGTGCCAGCAGCCCGGAGAACAACTACAATGAGCAGTTCTTC
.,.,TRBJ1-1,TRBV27,CASRPLRDRTEAFF,TGTGCCAGCAGGCCCCTCAGGGATCGGACTGAAGCTTTCTTT
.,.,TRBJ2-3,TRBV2,CASSLSTGPPGGDTQYF,TGTGCCAGCAGTCTATCGACAGGACCACCCGGCGGGGATACGCAGTATTTT
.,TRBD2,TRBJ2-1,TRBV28,CASRSRTSGSRYEQFF,TGTGCCAGCAGGAGCCGGACTAGCGGGAGCCGGTATGAGCAGTTCTTC
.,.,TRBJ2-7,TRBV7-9,CASSGGTAYEQYF,TGTGCCAGCAGCGGTGGCACGGCCTACGAGCAGTACTTC
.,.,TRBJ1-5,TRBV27,CASSLEGGLWPQHF,TGTGCCAGCAGTTTAGAGGGCGGCTTGTGGCCCCAGCATTTT
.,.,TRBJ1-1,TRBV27,CASSSLSGGTEAFF,TGTGCCAGCAGCTCACTTAGCGGGGGGACTGAAGCTTTCTTT
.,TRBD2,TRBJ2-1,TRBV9,CASSVASHGTSGRNEQFF,TGTGCCAGCAGCGTAGCTTCCCACGGGACTAGCGGAAGAAATGAGCAGTTCTTC
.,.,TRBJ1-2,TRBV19,CASSIGGQQNGYTF,TGTGCCAGTAGTATAGGGGGGCAGCAAAATGGCTACACCTTC
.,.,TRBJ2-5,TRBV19,CASTRTGTEETQYF,TGTGCCAGTACAAGGACCGGGACGGAAGAGACCCAGTACTTC